This entry lists 25 T cell receptor beta chains sequenced from one sample in a study of blood T cell repertoires in COVID-19. Repertoires were generated with immunoSEQ multiplex PCR, while TCRdb's copy carries only in-frame clones and drops some. The data show about 88,000 clones, with 75% to 90% seen just once and around 16% held by the top ten. The sequencing input was peripheral blood. These receptors were taken from a male donor with acute or convalescent COVID-19.

This chain connects TRBV15 to TRBJ1-3, with TRBD1 identical over 9 bases. The CDR3 has 19 amino acids. Trimming cost V 3 bases and J 0 bases; bases outside gene matches: 12. Germline CDR1 is LNHNV and CDR2 is YYDKDF (reference sequence). CDR3 bases: TGTGCCACCAGCAGCGACAGGGGGGTGGCGTGGGACTCTGGAAACACCATATATTTT. This sequence encodes CATSSDRGVAWDSGNTIYF.

The sample holds a few counts of this clone. The chain links TRBV7-2 to TRBJ2-1; 11 nucleotides agree with TRBD2. Germline V CDR1 and CDR2: SGHTA, FQGNSA. J lost 3 bases, V lost 1 base, and 5 bases had no gene match. CDR3 size: 17 residues. The CDR3 loop is CASSLGSGTSGYNEQFF. The CDR3 bases are TGTGCCAGCAGCTTAGGTTCGGGGACTAGCGGCTACAATGAGCAGTTCTTC.

The chain recombines TRBV7-6 with TRBJ2-7; maybe TRBD2 (6 bases). The CDR3 is made up of 14 amino acids. Trimming shortened V by 5 bases and J by 5 bases, and 16 bases separated the two germline ends. In germline, CDR1 is SGHVS, CDR2 FNYEAQ. The CDR3 region has the DNA TGTGCCAGCAGCATAGGAGGGAACGCGGACGAGCAGTACTTC. This translates into CASSIGGNADEQYF.

This chain uses TRBV28 with TRBJ1-4; D is possibly TRBD1 (6 bases). Germline V gene lookup returns CDR1 MDHEN and CDR2 SYDVKM. The ends were cut back, 6 bases at V and 8 bases at J, with 10 bases in the middle. This CDR3 comprises 12 residues. The CDR3 sequence: CASSLDREKLFF. CDR3 DNA: TGTGCCAGCAGCCTCGACAGGGAAAAACTGTTTTTT.

The chain is built from TRBV7-6 and TRBJ2-5; 16 bases fit TRBD2. The trim removed 5 bases at V and 0 bases at J, leaving 3 bases unmatched. CDR1 is SGHVS, CDR2 FNYEAQ, per germline. This CDR3 is 17 amino acids long. The CDR3 bases are TGTGCCAGCAGCGCGGGACTAGCGGGGGGGTACCAAGAGACCCAGTACTTC. It yields the protein CASSAGLAGGYQETQYF.

This sequence joins TRBV6-1 and TRBJ1-2; D is unclear. This CDR3 is built from 12 residues. V lost 5 bases and J 8 bases, leaving 12 bases between the germline ends. Germline V CDR1 and CDR2: MNHNS, SASEGT. The CDR3 spells CASSPLSEGYTF. In DNA, the CDR3 is TGTGCCAGCAGTCCCCTTTCGGAGGGCTACACCTTC.

The V gene is TRBV10-3, the J gene TRBJ1-1; a weak D match, TRBD1 (6 bases). The length of the CDR3 is 13 residues. The germline V gene encodes CDR1 ENHRY and CDR2 SYGVKD. Trimming pared 2 bases from V and 8 bases from J, leaving 12 bases between. The CDR3 sequence: CAISEAQGSEAFF. In DNA form, the CDR3 reads TGTGCCATCAGTGAGGCGCAGGGGTCCGAAGCTTTCTTT.

The chain has TRBV4-1 and TRBJ1-5; 9 nucleotides agree with TRBD1. The CDR3 is made up of 16 amino acids. The junction had 6 bases not matched to a gene; V was cut back by 1 base and J by 5 bases. Germline V CDR1 and CDR2: MGHRA, YSYEKL. The CDR3 loop reads CASSQAQTGGYQPQHF. The CDR3 coding sequence is TGCGCCAGCAGCCAAGCGCAAACAGGGGGCTATCAGCCCCAGCATTTT.

The rearrangement links TRBV7-2 to TRBJ1-5; possibly TRBD1 for D (6 bases). Germline CDR1 and CDR2: SGHTA and FQGNSA. CDR3 length equals 16 residues. Trimming took 1 base from V and 6 from J, leaving 16 bases between them. The CDR3 nucleotides read TGTGCCAGCAGCTTAGTGGGGTTACAGGGTGGTCAGCCCCAGCATTTT. This codes for CASSLVGLQGGQPQHF.

The chain recombines TRBV9 with TRBJ1-2, with D perhaps TRBD1 (5 bases). Germline lookup yields CDR1 SGDLS and CDR2 YYNGEE. The CDR3 has 16 amino acids. The V and J ends lost 0 bases and 4 bases respectively, with 16 bases between them. The CDR3 reads CASSVGTGGVSYGYTF. CDR3 DNA sequence: TGTGCCAGCAGCGTAGGAACAGGTGGGGTCAGCTATGGCTACACCTTC. Full variable domain (rest looked up from reference TRBV9 and TRBJ1-2): DSGVTQTPKHLITATGQRVTLRCSPRSGDLSVYWYQQSLDQGLQFLIQYYNGEERAKGNILERFSAQQFPDLHSELNLSSLELGDSALYFCASSVGTGGVSYGYTFGSGTRLTVV.

This clone appeared a single time. The rearrangement joins TRBV24-1 to TRBJ1-1; D call uncertain. The V and J ends lost 0 bases and 11 bases respectively, with 9 bases between them. Germline lookup yields CDR1 KGHDR and CDR2 SFDVKD. This CDR3 contains 12 residues. CDR3 amino acids: CATSDLQSWAFF. CDR3 nucleotides: TGTGCCACCAGTGATTTGCAAAGCTGGGCTTTCTTT.

The chain uses TRBV5-1 and TRBJ2-3, with 8 positions matching TRBD2. CDR1 and CDR2 (germline): SGHRS, YFSETQ. The junction had 12 bases not matched to a gene; V was cut back by 4 bases and J by 5 bases. The CDR3 totals 16 residues. The CDR3 DNA follows: TGCGCCAGCAGCGCGGGACTTGCGGGGGGTCGAGATACGCAGTATTTT. As protein: CASSAGLAGGRDTQYF. The whole variable domain, filled in from reference TRBV5-1 and TRBJ2-3, reads KAGVTQTPRYLIKTRGQQVTLSCSPISGHRSVSWYQQTPGQGLQFLFEYFSETQRNKGNFPGRFSGRQFSNSRSEMNVSTLELGDSALYLCASSAGLAGGRDTQYFGPGTRLTVL.

This chain uses TRBV9 with TRBJ2-1; 9 nucleotides align to TRBD2. J was trimmed by 4 bases and V by 5 bases; bases with no gene match: 4. CDR1 and CDR2 from the germline V gene are SGDLS and YYNGEE. The length of the CDR3 is 14 residues. The CDR3 sequence: CASSRAGGYNEQFF. CDR3 in DNA: TGTGCCAGCAGTCGAGCGGGGGGATACAATGAGCAGTTCTTC.

CDR3 sequence reads: CASSIRSLDRGSSYNSPLHF. The CDR3 region has the DNA TGTGCCAGTAGTATCCGATCACTCGACAGGGGGAGCTCCTATAATTCACCCCTCCACTTT. V gene TRBV19 combines with J gene TRBJ1-6; 9 bases agree with TRBD1. Per germline, CDR1 LNHDA and CDR2 SQIVND (reference sequence). V was clipped by 3 bases and J by 0 bases; unmatched bases: 12. The CDR3 runs to 20 residues.

The chain is built from TRBV6-5 and TRBJ1-5; 9 bases agree with TRBD1. Germline V gives CDR1 MNHEY, CDR2 SVGAGI. The CDR3 consists of 16 residues. V trimming: 4 bases; J trimming: 3 bases; junction bases outside the gene matches: 7. The CDR3 loop reads CASSSWTGAPNQPQHF. DNA for the CDR3: TGTGCCAGCAGTTCCTGGACAGGGGCGCCCAATCAGCCCCAGCATTTT.

This sequence joins TRBV9 and TRBJ1-3; possible D gene TRBD1, 6 bases. Per germline, CDR1 SGDLS and CDR2 YYNGEE. V gave up 4 bases and J gave up 3 bases, with 11 bases separating them. The CDR3 loop spans 14 amino acids. The CDR3 sequence: CASSPGDFGNTIYF. CDR3 sequence (DNA): TGTGCCAGCAGCCCAGGGGATTTTGGAAACACCATATATTTT.

V and J are TRBV19 and TRBJ1-4; the D is unclear. Germline lookup yields CDR1 LNHDA and CDR2 SQIVND (reference sequence). Trimming shortened V by 3 bases and J by 4 bases, and 9 bases separated the two germline ends. The CDR3 sequence is 14 residues long. In nucleotides, the CDR3 is TGTGCCAGTAGTATGTCACCGGGTAATGAAAAACTGTTTTTT. Protein sequence: CASSMSPGNEKLFF.

V gene TRBV5-1 combines with J gene TRBJ1-2; the match to TRBD1 covers 12 bases. CDR1 is SGHRS and CDR2 is YFSETQ in the germline V gene. J gave up 2 bases and V 4 bases, and 3 bases lay outside the gene matches. The CDR3 contains 15 residues. CDR3 in amino acids: CASSRGQGANYGYTF. The CDR3 DNA sequence: TGCGCCAGCAGCCGGGGACAGGGGGCCAACTATGGCTACACCTTC.

This clone showed up just once. The V call is TRBV21-1, the J call TRBJ2-3; TRBD2, the D gene given by the table, was not confirmed from the DNA. TRBV21-1 is assigned pseudogene status. The CDR3 sequence is 18 residues long. The CDR3 here is CASRARWGGGPSTDTQYF. Written as DNA, the CDR3 is TGTGCCAGCAGAGCCAGGTGGGGCGGGGGGCCTAGCACAGATACGCAGTATTTT.

The V call is TRBV2, the J call TRBJ2-3; a weak D match, TRBD1 (6 bases). The CDR3 covers 15 residues. Germline CDR1 and CDR2: SNHLY and FYNNEI. Trimming shortened V by 6 bases and J by 4 bases, and 17 bases separated the two germline ends. The CDR3 DNA follows: TGTGCCAGCAGGGTACAGGGATGGGGAGCAGATACGCAGTATTTT. Translation gives CASRVQGWGADTQYF.

This sequence joins TRBV10-3 and TRBJ1-1, with a weak D call TRBD1 (6 bases). Trimming shortened V by 4 bases and J by 4 bases, and 13 bases separated the two germline ends. CDR1 is ENHRY, CDR2 SYGVKD, per germline. The CDR3 runs 14 residues. The CDR3 is CAISVGGGSTEAFF. In nucleotides, the CDR3 is TGTGCCATCAGTGTAGGGGGTGGGAGCACTGAAGCTTTCTTT.

The rearrangement uses TRBV9 and TRBJ2-1; 10 bases are shared with TRBD1. In germline, CDR1 is SGDLS, CDR2 YYNGEE. Trimming removed 0 bases from V and 9 bases from J; junction bases left unmatched: 3. This CDR3 is 14 amino acids long. The CDR3 reads CASSVETGGIEQFF. CDR3 DNA sequence: TGTGCCAGCAGCGTAGAGACAGGGGGCATTGAGCAGTTCTTC.

V gene TRBV7-6 combines with J gene TRBJ1-4; D unresolved. This CDR3 has 13 residues. Trimming took off 4 bases at V and 7 bases at J, with 10 bases between the two ends. In germline, CDR1 is SGHVS, CDR2 FNYEAQ. The CDR3 sequence is CASSSIEGEKLFF. In DNA, the CDR3 is TGTGCCAGCAGCTCGATCGAGGGTGAAAAACTGTTTTTT.

V gene TRBV18 combines with J gene TRBJ2-3; TRBD2 agrees at 10 bases. Trimming cost V 2 bases and J 2 bases; bases outside gene matches: 10. The CDR3 is 18 amino acids. CDR1 is KGHSH and CDR2 is LQKENI in the germline V gene. This CDR3 reads CASSPGSGGPRLTDTQYF. For the CDR3, the DNA is TGTGCCAGCTCACCAGGTAGCGGGGGGCCCAGGCTCACAGATACGCAGTATTTT.

CDR3 sequence (DNA): TGTGCCAGCAGTGAATATAGAGGGGGCGAGCAGTACTTC. Translating it yields CASSEYRGGEQYF. J is TRBJ2-7 and V is TRBV25-1; tentatively, D is TRBD1 (6 bases). The length of the CDR3 is 13 residues. V gave up 0 bases and J gave up 6 bases, with 9 bases separating them. Germline values: CDR1 MGHDK, CDR2 SYGVNS.